This TCR beta chain emerged from a study of blood T cell repertoires in COVID-19. On the study more broadly: Samples of COVID-19 (acute and convalescent) were obtained from the United States, Italy and Spain. PBMCs, B-cell-depleted T cells, or T cells were the source of the cDNA or gDNA that made up the material.

The method was immunoSEQ multiplex PCR; TCRdb's version includes in-frame clones alone and lacks a portion of them. The table has approximately 25,000 clones, 92% seen once. CDR1 is MNHEY, CDR2 SMNVEV, per germline (reference sequence). Trimming removed 5 bases from V and 5 bases from J, with 15 bases in between. CDR3 length: 14 amino acids. V and J are TRBV27 and TRBJ1-1; D is perhaps TRBD1 (6 bases). The TCR sequence derives from a man between 65 and 85 years old with active COVID-19. Input material: peripheral blood. The CDR3, as DNA: TGTGCCAGCAGTCCGTCAATAAGGGGGACTGAAGCTTTCTTT. Translating it yields CASSPSIRGTEAFF.